This is a list of T cell receptor beta chains from one sample in a study of PD-1 blockade in classical Hodgkin lymphoma. The protocol was immunoSEQ multiplex PCR, while the TCRdb copy is restricted to in-frame clones and leaves out a portion. This sample carries roughly 100,000 clones, 85% to 95% of them seen once, and the ten largest clones take less than 2%. This material consisted of peripheral blood mononuclear cells (PBMCs), taken before the fourth cycle of nivolumab. The source of these receptors is a human donor with classical Hodgkin lymphoma. Both conserved end residues are part of each CDR3. A D gene is named only where the DNA matches it firmly. Not every row has a clone size; where given, it reads once, few, many or a size class.

TGCGCCAGCAGTGAAGAGACAGGTACCTACGAGCAGTACTTC CASSEETGTYEQYF TRBJ2-7 . TRBV10-2 .
TGTGCCAGCAGTTCGATCCCGGGACTAGCGGGTCATACGCAGTATTTT CASSSIPGLAGHTQYF TRBJ2-3 TRBD2 TRBV28 once
TGTGCCAGCAGGCCCGGCGACCGGGAGAACACTGAAGCTTTCTTT CASRPGDRENTEAFF TRBJ1-1 . TRBV7-9 .
TGTGCCAGCAGAACTCCCTCCCGACAGATCACTGAAGCTTTCTTT CASRTPSRQITEAFF TRBJ1-1 . TRBV6-5 .
TGCGCCAGCAGCTCAGGACAGGGCAATCAGCCCCAGCATTTT CASSSGQGNQPQHF TRBJ1-5 TRBD1 TRBV5-1 .
TGTGCCAGCAGTTTAACACTAAACTACGAGCAGTACTTC CASSLTLNYEQYF TRBJ2-7 . TRBV27 .
TGTGCCAGCAGCCAAGGGGACAGATCCAAAAACATTCAGTACTTC CASSQGDRSKNIQYF TRBJ2-4 TRBD1 TRBV4-2 .
TGTGCCAGCAGCATCAGCGGGAGGGCAGATACGCAGTATTTT CASSISGRADTQYF TRBJ2-3 TRBD2 TRBV28 .
TGCGCCAGCAGTGAGTCCAAGACAGGGGGGAACTATGGCTACACCTTC CASSESKTGGNYGYTF TRBJ1-2 TRBD1 TRBV10-2 .
TGTGCCAGCAGCGCCCGATCGGCCGCTCAAGAGACCCAGTACTTC CASSARSAAQETQYF TRBJ2-5 . TRBV11-1 .
TGTGCCAGCAATGAAGACAGGGCGGGCACTGAAGCTTTCTTT CASNEDRAGTEAFF TRBJ1-1 TRBD1 TRBV27 .
TGCGCCAGCAGCTTCGTGGGCGGCTTCTACGAGCAGTACTTC CASSFVGGFYEQYF TRBJ2-7 . TRBV5-1 .
TGCAGTGCTACACCTAATGTAGAAGCTTTCTTT CSATPNVEAFF TRBJ1-1 . TRBV20-1 .
TGTGCCAGCAGTTACTGGGAGAACTATGGCTACACCTTC CASSYWENYGYTF TRBJ1-2 . TRBV6-5 .
TGTGCCAGTAGTAGCGCCGGGACTAGCGAATACGAGCAGTACTTC CASSSAGTSEYEQYF TRBJ2-7 TRBD2 TRBV19 once
TGTGCCAGCAGTTATCCCCCCCAGCATTTT CASSYPPQHF TRBJ1-5 . TRBV6-5 .
TGTGCCAGCAGCAACGGACGGTACGAGCAGTACTTC CASSNGRYEQYF TRBJ2-7 . TRBV21-1 .